This T cell receptor (beta chain) was obtained from a study of T cells in localized non-small cell lung cancer. The method was immunoSEQ multiplex PCR; TCRdb's version includes in-frame clones alone and lacks a portion of them. This sample has about 70,000 clones; about 88% occur once, and the top ten carry 1.3%. This CDR3 has 14 residues. The count of this clone is one. Antigen specificity is unknown. General study findings and limits: Heterogeneity within the tumor remains possible, as just one region underwent sequencing. Uninvolved adjacent lung, not tumor, had the highest T cell clonality.

This sequence was found in a female donor at least 60 years old with stage I lung adenocarcinoma. The material sequenced was peripheral blood, taken before any cancer treatment. The chain employs TRBV21-1 and TRBJ2-7; the table names TRBD2, a call not compared with the DNA. TRBV21-1 is listed as a pseudogene. In DNA, the CDR3 is TGTGCCAGCAGCAATATCGTAGAATCCTACGAGCAGTACTTC. Protein product: CASSNIVESYEQYF.